This T cell receptor beta chain is drawn from a study of blood T cells in healthy people across ages. PCR was performed a second time for roughly 7 to 12 cycles using a sample-barcoded 5' primer and a J-beta primer mix. TCRdb re-called the 5' RACE reads through MiXCR, storing one row per CDR3 protein. The sample holds some 1.5 million distinct CDR3 sequences, 28% seen once. CDR3 length equals 13 residues. The V gene's germline CDR1 is DFQATT and CDR2 SNEGSKA (reference sequence). V lost 3 bases to trimming and J lost 3 bases, with 11 bases between them. The chain links TRBV20-1 to TRBJ2-5; D is tentatively TRBD1 or TRBD2 (5 bases each). This receptor was obtained from a woman aged 25 to 39 in good health. The sequencing input was blood. CDR3: CSASEGPEETQYF. CDR3 in DNA: TGCAGTGCTAGTGAGGGGCCCGAAGAGACCCAGTACTTC.